Listed here is a single TCR beta chain. It has no known antigen specificity. No base quality information exists; no much larger clone differs at one position. The CDR1 and CDR2 encoded by the germline V gene are SGHVS and FQNEAQ. Trimming takes 1 base off V and 2 bases off J; junction bases not matched to a gene: 1. Including the terminal cysteine and valine, the CDR3 comprises 14 residues. Only the CDR3 part of the read is kept: 42 bases, read in frame from the first base. Whole blood was collected in K2EDTA tubes by collaborating institutions according to the institutions' own protocols. For TCRbeta analysis, collaborators shipped samples in one of three forms: frozen whole blood, isolated PBMCs, or DNA extracted from either of those sample types. This sample stems from a study of blood T cell repertoires in COVID-19 (TCRdb year 2020). With respect to the entire study: The collaborator samples originated in the United States, Italy and Spain and spanned the acute and convalescent phases of COVID-19. Samples came from the ongoing ImmuneRACE study (first 160 participants) plus 1,254 subjects from 6 global collaborators. A de-identified subject ID, COVID-19 status, age in years and sex were almost always included in the sample metadata. The prospective study material was composed of cDNA or gDNA derived from T cells, B-cell-depleted T cells, or PBMCs. HLA class I and class II types, where available, came from metadata supplied by the sample provider rather than from assay-based typing. The dataset comprised deeply sampled blood TCRbeta repertoires from subjects exposed to, actively infected with, or recovered from COVID-19. The repertoires were released in a freely available public database intended as a resource for research on the immune response to SARS-CoV-2. What the work shows at the level of the full study, not this receptor alone: The quantity of clinical and demographic metadata differed by source and by participant and was supplied without curation.

The immunoSEQ Assay, a bias-controlled multiplex PCR, was used to amplify TCRbeta CDR3 regions from genomic DNA. The authors processed their data as follows. The number of nucleated cells in each sample was estimated by amplification of reference gene primers within the assay. To quantify the absolute abundance of each unique TCRbeta CDR3 rearrangement, sequence reads were collapsed and filtered. For each sample, productive Simpson clonality was calculated as the square root of Simpson's diversity index over productive rearrangements. TCRdb's version of the immuneACCESS table is confined to in-frame rearrangements and falls short of the full clone set. An unresolved V gene accounts for under half of the shortfall where checked; the remainder is of unknown origin. The V and J calls and clone size were taken over from that table, and D and trimming were inferred from the DNA. The sample table lists 64,000 or so clones, around 83% of them with a count of one. Roughly 13% of the sample is held by the ten biggest clonotypes.

The clonotype was recovered from a human donor in a cohort sampled during active COVID-19. Sample: peripheral blood. The sequence links TRBV7-8 to TRBJ2-7; TRBD2 agrees with 8 junctional bases. The nucleotide sequence reads TGTGCCAGCAGCTTAGGGGGACTAGCCTACGAGCAGTACGTC. Its translation reads: CASSLGGLAYEQYV.